This T cell receptor (beta chain) was found in a study of T cells after yellow fever vaccination. A remark on this clonotype: The antigen is undetermined.

Between the trimmed V and J ends, which lost 1 base and 0 bases, there was a span of 11 bases. Looked up from germline, CDR1 is LGHDT and CDR2 is YNNKEL (reference sequence). The length of the CDR3 is 16 residues. Findings and caveats of the study: Weaker in magnitude, the secondary response showed a faster peak on day 5 versus 15. At under 97% for CD4 and just over 85% for CD8, most primary-vaccination clones showed up again after the booster. Some clonotypes, a small share, were shared between CD4 and CD8 compartments.

Template-switching 5'RACE yielded the TCR cDNA; a universal primer site and UMIs were added in the process. TCRdb recomputed calls from the 5' RACE reads with MiXCR, one row per CDR3 protein. The data hold a few hundred thousand distinct CDR3 sequences, with about a fifth observed a single time. This TCR came from a man aged 25-45 years who received the YFV17D yellow fever vaccine. The specimen comprised PBMCs, sampled 15 days after the yellow fever booster vaccination. The chain carries TRBV3-1 and TRBJ2-3; no definite D call. The CDR3 spells CASSQGGKISTDTQYF. DNA of the CDR3: TGTGCCAGCAGCCAAGGGGGTAAAATTAGCACAGATACGCAGTATTTT.